One sample yielded the 28 T cell receptor beta chains listed below, sequenced in a study of Graves' ophthalmopathy and Graves' hyperthyroidism. The TCR beta CDR3 regions underwent amplification from RNA transcripts. Second-round multiplex PCR followed a first-round RT-PCR using HTBI primers. TCRdb redid the calling of the multiplex PCR reads with MiXCR, one entry per CDR3 protein. The repertoire has some 350,000 distinct CDR3 sequences, 17% of them found once; the top ten carry 2.4%. The sequencing sample was made of peripheral blood. The receptors were gathered from an adult woman with stable Graves' hyperthyroidism.

This clonotype showed up many times. The J gene is TRBJ1-1, the V gene TRBV12-5; D remains ambiguous. The CDR3 loop spans 13 amino acids. Germline lookup yields CDR1 LGHNT and CDR2 FRNRAP. V lost 2 bases and J lost 7, with 11 bases in between. CDR3 bases: TGTGCTAGTGGTTTGAGGCCGCCAGGTGAAGCTTTCTTT. Amino acid sequence: CASGLRPPGEAFF.

In its sample, this clonotype was seen many times. This sequence joins TRBV6-1 and TRBJ2-7; unclear D gene. The CDR3 sequence is 14 residues long. Germline V gene sequence: CDR1 MNHNS, CDR2 SASEGT. Trimming took off 5 bases at V and 9 bases at J, with 20 bases between the two ends. CDR3 nucleotide sequence: TGTGCCAGCAGTCAGCAAAGCGCTCTCGCCGGGCAGTACTTC. It codes for CASSQQSALAGQYF.

This clonotype was seen ten or more times. The V gene is TRBV11-2, the J gene TRBJ2-7; D is undetermined. Trimming cost V 0 bases and J 3 bases, with 12 bases left between them. The CDR3 extends over 15 amino acids. Germline lookup yields CDR1 SGHAT and CDR2 FQNNGV. CDR3 DNA: TGTGCCAGCAGCTTAGACTTCGCAGGCCTCTACGAGCAGTACTTC. This codes for CASSLDFAGLYEQYF.

This clonotype was counted at least ten times. This chain links TRBV12-3 or TRBV12-4 with TRBJ2-6; D call uncertain. The CDR3 has 14 amino acids. Deletions cut 6 bases from V and 0 bases from J, with 6 bases between. The CDR3 DNA reads as TGTGCCAGCAGCCCGATCTCTGGGGCCAACGTCCTGACTTTC. As protein: CASSPISGANVLTF.

There are many counts of this clonotype. The chain combines TRBV19 with TRBJ2-5; 11 bases align to TRBD2. Germline CDR1 is LNHDA and CDR2 is SQIVND (reference sequence). V lost 3 bases, J lost 2 bases, and 5 bases stayed unmatched. The CDR3 contains 16 residues. DNA of the CDR3: TGTGCCAGTAGTATTCCAGGGACTAGCGGACAAGAGACCCAGTACTTC. Its translation is CASSIPGTSGQETQYF.

In this sample, this clonotype turned up many times. CDR3 residues: CASSSSGQEGAPYEQYF. In DNA form, the CDR3 reads TGTGCCAGCAGTTCGTCCGGCCAGGAAGGGGCCCCCTACGAGCAGTACTTC. The genes are TRBV27 and TRBJ2-7; TRBD1 is a possible D gene (5 bases). With 4 bases removed from V and 2 bases from J, the gap between germline ends came to 21 bases. This CDR3 spans 17 amino acids. Germline CDR1 MNHEY, CDR2 SMNVEV (reference sequence).

This clonotype was observed many times. The genes are TRBV19 and TRBJ2-7; D is perhaps TRBD2 (5 bases). Germline CDR1 reads LNHDA; CDR2 reads SQIVND (reference sequence). This CDR3 spans 15 amino acids. V lost 4 bases to trimming and J lost 6 bases, with 19 bases between them. The CDR3 sequence: CASSTDGAEVAEQYF. CDR3 in DNA: TGTGCCAGTAGTACAGACGGCGCGGAGGTGGCCGAGCAGTACTTC.

This clonotype showed up just a few times. The chain uses TRBV15 and TRBJ1-3; weak D call: TRBD1 (5 bases). The CDR3 spans 16 residues. Trimming removed 0 bases at V and 0 bases at J, with 9 bases between. In germline, CDR1 is LNHNV, CDR2 YYDKDF (reference sequence). This CDR3 is CATSRDWQGSGNTIYF. The CDR3 DNA reads TGTGCCACCAGCAGAGATTGGCAGGGCTCTGGAAACACCATATATTTT.

This clonotype was observed many times. The V call is TRBV28, the J call TRBJ2-7; weak D call: TRBD2 (5 bases). CDR1 MDHEN and CDR2 SYDVKM come from the germline V gene. The length of the CDR3 is 16 residues. V lost 6 bases to trimming and J lost 2 bases, with 20 bases between them. CDR3 DNA: TGTGCCAGCAGACTCCGGGCCGCGAAGCGGACCTACGAGCAGTACTTC. Translation: CASRLRAAKRTYEQYF.

This clonotype appeared a few times. The V call is TRBV7-3, the J call TRBJ2-5, with TRBD2 as a possible D gene (7 bases). This CDR3 contains 13 residues. Germline CDR1 reads SGHTA; CDR2 reads FQGTGA. Between the trimmed V and J ends, which lost 7 bases and 4 bases, there was a span of 13 bases. The CDR3 here is CASNPGGGETQYF. In nucleotides, the CDR3 is TGTGCCAGCAATCCGGGGGGCGGAGAGACCCAGTACTTC.

Many counts were recorded for this clonotype. The genes are TRBV9 and TRBJ1-2; maybe TRBD1 (5 bases). Germline lookup yields CDR1 SGDLS and CDR2 YYNGEE. Trimming left V 4 bases short and J 6 bases short, with 10 bases between. The CDR3 extends over 12 amino acids. CDR3 coding DNA: TGTGCCAGCAGCCACGACAGCGATGGCTACACCTTC. Encoded protein: CASSHDSDGYTF.

This clonotype was seen ten or more times. This sequence joins TRBV4-2 and TRBJ2-7, with TRBD2 matching over 7 bases. Germline assignment: CDR1 LGHNA and CDR2 YNFKEQ. There are 12 residues in the CDR3. The J segment lost 7 bases and the V segment lost 3 bases, leaving 3 bases of the junction unmatched. CDR3 in amino acids: CASSQPGGEQYF. The CDR3 DNA sequence: TGTGCCAGCAGCCAGCCCGGGGGGGAGCAGTACTTC.

This clonotype was observed many times. The chain recombines TRBV24-1 with TRBJ2-2; D gene uncertain. CDR1 KGHDR and CDR2 SFDVKD come from the germline V gene. Trimming cost V 5 bases and J 0 bases, with 9 bases left between them. The CDR3 contains 15 residues. CDR3 sequence reads: CATSGKQTNTGELFF. DNA for the CDR3: TGTGCCACCAGTGGAAAACAAACGAACACCGGGGAGCTGTTTTTT.

The V gene is TRBV27, the J gene TRBJ2-7; TRBD1 matches 12 bases. This CDR3 is 17 amino acids long. From germline, CDR1 is MNHEY and CDR2 SMNVEV (reference sequence). Unmatched junction bases numbered 10, after V lost 4 bases and J lost 3 bases. In DNA form, the CDR3 reads TGTGCCAGCAGTTCAGGGACAGGGGGCGCCGGGGGCTACGAGCAGTACTTC. It yields the protein CASSSGTGGAGGYEQYF.

This clonotype was counted ten times or more. This rearrangement joins TRBV10-3 to TRBJ1-2; 8 bases fit TRBD1. Looked up from germline, CDR1 is ENHRY and CDR2 is SYGVKD. This CDR3 has 17 amino acids. The V and J ends lost 0 bases and 1 base, in that order; junction bases with no gene match: 7. CDR3 in amino acids: CAISESAQGERNYGYTF. The CDR3, as DNA: TGTGCCATCAGTGAGTCGGCACAGGGGGAGCGTAACTATGGCTACACCTTC.

This clonotype was seen a few times. This chain links TRBV4-1 with TRBJ1-1; 9 nucleotides agree with TRBD1. Trimming took 4 bases from V and 7 from J; bases not matched to a gene: 7. Per the germline V gene, CDR1 is MGHRA and CDR2 is YSYEKL. The CDR3 length is 14 residues. For the CDR3, the DNA is TGCGCCAGCAGCCCCGGGGACAGGGAGAATGAAGCTTTCTTT. Amino acids: CASSPGDRENEAFF.

This clonotype was seen only a few times. This chain links TRBV4-2 with TRBJ1-1; tentatively, D is TRBD1 (5 bases). Germline V lookup: CDR1 LGHNA, CDR2 YNFKEQ. With 0 bases removed from V and 7 bases from J, the gap between germline ends came to 15 bases. This CDR3 has 15 residues. The CDR3 bases are TGTGCCAGCAGCCAAGACAGGGCAGCAATCCTTGAAGCTTTCTTT. The encoded protein is CASSQDRAAILEAFF.

In its sample, this clonotype was seen many times. V and J are TRBV11-2 and TRBJ1-5; maybe TRBD1 (5 bases). Per germline, CDR1 SGHAT and CDR2 FQNNGV. The CDR3 is made up of 15 amino acids. V lost 1 base and J lost 3, with 10 bases in between. The CDR3 loop reads CASSLAGTPNQPQHF. Written as DNA, the CDR3 is TGTGCCAGCAGCTTAGCCGGGACTCCCAATCAGCCCCAGCATTTT.

The chain couples TRBV4-1 to TRBJ2-7; D is ambiguous. Germline V gene sequence: CDR1 MGHRA, CDR2 YSYEKL. This CDR3 is built from 19 residues. Trimming shortened V by 0 bases and J by 4 bases, and 25 bases separated the two germline ends. CDR3 coding DNA: TGCGCCAGCAGCCAAGATCGGTGGGCAGGAAAAAAGGGTAGATACGAGCAGTACTTC. This gives the protein CASSQDRWAGKKGRYEQYF.

This clonotype has ten or more counts. The chain carries TRBV6-2 or TRBV6-3 and TRBJ2-5; TRBD2 aligns across 13 bases. Germline assignment: CDR1 MNHEY and CDR2 SVGEGT. Losses at the gene ends were 5 bases for V and 7 bases for J; bases not matched to a gene: 19. The CDR3 has 19 amino acids. The CDR3 spells CASSHSPKSGLAGIGTQYF. The CDR3 DNA sequence: TGTGCCAGCAGTCACAGCCCTAAATCGGGACTAGCGGGAATTGGGACCCAGTACTTC.

At least ten counts were recorded for this clonotype. The V call is TRBV28, the J call TRBJ2-5; TRBD1 matches 11 bases. Looked up from germline, CDR1 is MDHEN and CDR2 is SYDVKM. The CDR3 has 16 residues. V gave up 3 bases and J gave up 5 bases; unmatched junction bases: 8. In nucleotides, the CDR3 is TGTGCCAGCAGTTTTTGGACAGGGGGCGCGATGGAGACCCAGTACTTC. Its protein product is CASSFWTGGAMETQYF.

The table lists this clonotype with a few counts. The rearrangement uses TRBV4-2 and TRBJ2-7, with D possibly TRBD2 on 6 matching bases. Trimming left V 0 bases short and J 3 bases short, with 15 bases between. Germline V gene data show CDR1 as LGHNA and CDR2 as YNFKEQ. The CDR3 contains 16 residues. The CDR3 nucleotides read TGTGCCAGCAGCCAAGATCAGGGAACTAGCAGCTACGAGCAGTACTTC. Protein: CASSQDQGTSSYEQYF.

This clonotype was observed many times. The rearrangement uses TRBV11-2 and TRBJ1-3; D not resolved. The germline V and J ends were trimmed by 4 bases and 2 bases, with 18 bases remaining between them. The CDR3 sequence is 17 residues long. CDR1 is SGHAT, CDR2 FQNNGV, per germline. This CDR3 is CASSSSVRMWAGNTIYF. CDR3 in DNA: TGTGCCAGCAGCTCGTCAGTAAGGATGTGGGCTGGAAACACCATATATTTT.

This CDR3 reads CASSLAQVGTGELFF. The CDR3 nucleotides read TGCGCCAGCAGCTTGGCCCAAGTTGGAACCGGGGAGCTGTTTTTT. The J gene is TRBJ2-2, the V gene TRBV5-1; D gene unclear. V was cut by 0 bases and J by 5 bases, with 11 bases left in between. The germline CDR1 and CDR2 sequences are SGHRS and YFSETQ. The CDR3 covers 15 residues.

The chain has TRBV5-1 and TRBJ2-5; D is perhaps TRBD2 (5 bases). This CDR3 region has 15 residues. With 0 bases removed from V and 5 bases from J, the gap between germline ends came to 14 bases. Per the germline V gene, CDR1 is SGHRS and CDR2 is YFSETQ. The CDR3 reads CASSLDLARAETQYF. In DNA, the CDR3 is TGCGCCAGCAGCTTGGACTTAGCGCGTGCGGAGACCCAGTACTTC.

This clonotype was detected ten times or more. Relative to the germline gene, one junction end is altered; a read error may explain this. The V gene is TRBV11-2, the J gene TRBJ2-5; D assignment may be TRBD1 or TRBD2 (6 bases each). The CDR3 is made up of 16 amino acids. CDR1 is SGHAT, CDR2 FQNNGV, per germline. CDR3 bases: TGTGCCAGCAGCTTAGCTTTCGGGGGCTGGCGGGGAAAAAGGGTCTTC. As protein: CASSLAFGGWRGKRVF.

This clonotype was counted many times. The chain joins TRBV13 to TRBJ1-2, with 11 bases fitting TRBD1. The CDR3 contains 15 residues. Germline CDR1 reads PRHDT; CDR2 reads FYEKMQ (reference sequence). Trimming at V came to 7 bases and at J to 5 bases, leaving 9 bases not matched to a gene. CDR3 sequence (DNA): TGTGCCAGCAACCTTTGGACAGGGGGCTCTTATGGCTACACCTTC. It codes for CASNLWTGGSYGYTF.

There are many counts of this clonotype. V and J are TRBV19 and TRBJ2-2, with TRBD1 matching over 7 bases. Per germline, CDR1 LNHDA and CDR2 SQIVND (reference sequence). This CDR3 has 18 amino acids. V was pared by 3 bases and J by 1 base, with 11 bases of the junction left unmatched. CDR3 region: CASSIRDRVFRNTGELFF. CDR3 in DNA: TGTGCCAGTAGTATTCGAGACAGGGTTTTTAGGAACACCGGGGAGCTGTTTTTT.